This TCR beta chain emerged from a study of control samples from healthy donors and cancer patients. The CDR3 is made up of 14 amino acids. Germline V lookup: CDR1 SNHLY, CDR2 FYNNEI. Losses at the gene ends were 7 bases for V and 8 bases for J; bases not matched to a gene: 6. This clone was seen a single time. Libraries were prepared by immunoSEQ multiplex PCR; TCRdb keeps only in-frame clonotypes and omits some of them. In the table there are roughly 120,000 clones, 70% to 90% of which are singletons. The sequence was obtained from a man in his fifties or sixties in good health. What was sequenced was blood. This rearrangement joins TRBV2 to TRBJ1-4; 11 bases align to TRBD1. Here the CDR3 reads CASKEGQGDEKLFF. DNA of the CDR3: TGTGCCAGCAAAGAGGGACAGGGGGACGAAAAACTGTTTTTT. Combining the CDR3 with reference TRBV2 and TRBJ1-4 gives the whole variable domain EPEVTQTPSHQVTQMGQEVILRCVPISNHLYFYWYRQILGQKVEFLVSFYNNEISEKSEIFDDQFSVERPDGSNFTLKIRSTKLEDSAMYFCASKEGQGDEKLFFGSGTQLSVL.